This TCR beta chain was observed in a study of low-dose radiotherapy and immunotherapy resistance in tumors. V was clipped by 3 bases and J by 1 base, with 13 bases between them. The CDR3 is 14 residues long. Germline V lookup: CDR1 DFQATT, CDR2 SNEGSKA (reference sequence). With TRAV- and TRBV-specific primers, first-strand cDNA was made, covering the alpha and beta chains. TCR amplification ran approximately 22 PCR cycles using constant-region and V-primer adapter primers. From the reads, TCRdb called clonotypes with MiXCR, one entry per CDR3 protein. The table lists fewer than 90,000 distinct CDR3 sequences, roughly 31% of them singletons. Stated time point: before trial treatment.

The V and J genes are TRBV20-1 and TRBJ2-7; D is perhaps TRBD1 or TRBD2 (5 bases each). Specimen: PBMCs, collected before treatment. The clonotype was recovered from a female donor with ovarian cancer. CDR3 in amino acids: CSAREDNFSYEQYF. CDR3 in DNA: TGCAGTGCTAGGGAGGACAACTTTTCCTACGAGCAGTACTTC.